A single sample gave rise to the 14 T cell receptor beta chains below, sequenced in a study of human versus mouse CDR3 diversity and MHC coevolution. Clones were sequenced by immunoSEQ multiplex PCR, and TCRdb holds only the in-frame ones, with some missing. The table includes tens of thousands of clones, roughly 92% detected once. Specimen: naive CD4+ T cells from blood. The sample's subset: CD45RO-negative CD62L-positive naive CD4 T cells. The source is a person between 25 and 70 years old in good health.

The gene calls are TRBV28 and TRBJ1-6, with D unresolved. There are 16 residues in the CDR3. V lost 4 bases to trimming and J lost 0 bases, with 10 bases between them. CDR1 MDHEN and CDR2 SYDVKM come from the germline V gene. The chain's CDR3 is CASSSRLDSYNSPLHF. CDR3 DNA: TGTGCCAGCAGTTCTAGACTAGACTCCTATAATTCACCCCTCCACTTT.

V gene TRBV7-9 combines with J gene TRBJ2-3; TRBD2 is a possible D gene (6 bases). There are 16 residues in the CDR3. Germline CDR1 and CDR2: SEHNR and FQNEAQ (reference sequence). Trimming pared 2 bases from V and 1 base from J, leaving 13 bases between. The CDR3 protein is CASSLIFGGGTDTQYF. The CDR3 DNA reads TGTGCCAGCAGCTTAATCTTTGGCGGGGGCACAGATACGCAGTATTTT.

This clone was picked up a small number of times. The genes are TRBV15 and TRBJ1-2, with D tentatively TRBD1 (6 bases). Per germline, CDR1 LNHNV and CDR2 YYDKDF (reference sequence). Trimming removed 1 base at V and 4 bases at J, with 13 bases between. The CDR3 sequence is 15 residues long. The CDR3 DNA reads TGTGCCACCAGCAGAGGATCCGCGACAGGCTATGGCTACACCTTC. It translates to CATSRGSATGYGYTF.

The J gene is TRBJ1-1, the V gene TRBV10-1; no definite D call. CDR1 is WNHNN and CDR2 is SYGVQD in the germline V gene (reference sequence). The CDR3 sequence is 13 residues long. V was pared by 6 bases and J by 1 base, with 9 bases between. CDR3 coding DNA: TGCGCCAGCAGGGGCGACGGGAACACTGAAGCTTTCTTT. Its translation: CASRGDGNTEAFF.

The chain couples TRBV27 to TRBJ1-1, with D perhaps matching TRBD1 (5 bases). The V and J ends lost 7 bases and 5 bases respectively, with 20 bases between them. There are 15 residues in the CDR3. Germline-derived CDR1 and CDR2 are MNHEY and SMNVEV (reference sequence). The CDR3 DNA follows: TGTGCCAGCACCCACAGCCAGGGTGGTCGGACTGAAGCTTTCTTT. This gives the protein CASTHSQGGRTEAFF.

V usage is TRBV7-2 and J usage is TRBJ2-5, with D tentatively TRBD2 (6 bases). This CDR3 is built from 13 residues. The germline V gene has CDR1 SGHTA and CDR2 FQGNSA. Deletions cut 6 bases from V and 4 bases from J, with 12 bases between. The CDR3 nucleotides read TGTGCCAGCAGTCCGAGACTAGGAGAGACCCAGTACTTC. Translating gives CASSPRLGETQYF.

The rearrangement uses TRBV30 and TRBJ2-1, with TRBD2 identical over 7 bases. The CDR3 totals 14 residues. Germline V CDR1 and CDR2: GTSNPN, SVGIG (reference sequence). V lost 0 bases to trimming and J lost 6 bases; unmatched junction nucleotides: 5. CDR3 nucleotides: TGTGCCTGGAGTGTGACTAGCTCGGGCAATGAGCAGTTCTTC. It yields the protein CAWSVTSSGNEQFF.

The chain has TRBV7-6 and TRBJ2-7; 8 bases align to TRBD2. The CDR3 loop spans 14 amino acids. With V trimmed by 5 bases and J by 4 bases, 7 bases remained unmatched. Germline V gene sequence: CDR1 SGHVS, CDR2 FNYEAQ. CDR3 in amino acids: CASSRGLAEYEQYF. CDR3 in DNA: TGTGCCAGCAGCCGCGGACTAGCCGAATACGAGCAGTACTTC.

This chain connects TRBV5-1 to TRBJ2-5; 12 nucleotides align to TRBD2. The CDR3 extends over 15 amino acids. Trimming took 4 bases from V and 5 from J; bases not matched to a gene: 6. CDR1 is SGHRS and CDR2 is YFSETQ in the germline V gene. The CDR3 protein is CASSRGTSGWETQYF. CDR3 in DNA: TGCGCCAGCAGCAGGGGGACTAGCGGGTGGGAGACCCAGTACTTC.

The V gene is TRBV7-2, the J gene TRBJ2-3; the match to TRBD2 covers 7 bases. Per the germline V gene, CDR1 is SGHTA and CDR2 is FQGNSA. J lost 4 bases, V lost 1 base, and 5 bases had no gene match. The CDR3 runs to 15 residues. The CDR3 coding sequence is TGTGCCAGCAGCTTAGGGGGGGGGAGGTCAGATACGCAGTATTTT. Translated: CASSLGGGRSDTQYF.

This rearrangement joins TRBV7-2 to TRBJ2-2, with D possibly matching TRBD2 (5 bases). The V gene lost 1 base and the J gene lost 5 bases, with 14 bases spanning the gap. The germline V gene encodes CDR1 SGHTA and CDR2 FQGNSA. The CDR3 covers 16 residues. The CDR3 spells CASSLERSGRTGELFF. CDR3 sequence (DNA): TGTGCCAGCAGCTTAGAACGTTCGGGAAGAACCGGGGAGCTGTTTTTT.

The chain couples TRBV9 to TRBJ2-7, with 8 bases identical to TRBD1. Germline V lookup: CDR1 SGDLS, CDR2 YYNGEE. With V trimmed by 4 bases and J by 5 bases, 11 bases remained unmatched. CDR3 length: 15 residues. CDR3 region: CASSHGQGNVDEQYF. CDR3 sequence (DNA): TGTGCCAGCAGCCACGGACAGGGAAATGTCGACGAGCAGTACTTC.

The CDR3 protein is CASSLGQGANYGYTF. The CDR3 coding sequence is TGCGCCAGCAGCCTGGGACAGGGGGCTAACTATGGCTACACCTTC. The chain recombines TRBV5-1 with TRBJ1-2; the match to TRBD1 covers 11 bases. Germline V gene data show CDR1 as SGHRS and CDR2 as YFSETQ. The CDR3 is 15 residues long. V shed 4 bases and J 0 bases; nucleotides not matched to a gene: 2. Full variable domain (remainder filled in from reference TRBV5-1 and TRBJ1-2): KAGVTQTPRYLIKTRGQQVTLSCSPISGHRSVSWYQQTPGQGLQFLFEYFSETQRNKGNFPGRFSGRQFSNSRSEMNVSTLELGDSALYLCASSLGQGANYGYTFGSGTRLTVV.

The V call is TRBV28, the J call TRBJ1-2, with D perhaps matching TRBD1 (6 bases). The CDR3 is 14 amino acids. Germline V gives CDR1 MDHEN, CDR2 SYDVKM. V was shortened by 7 bases and J by 4 bases, with 16 bases between the two germline ends. The CDR3 nucleotides are TGTGCCAGCACCAAAGACAGGCAACTCTATGGCTACACCTTC. Protein: CASTKDRQLYGYTF.